The source of this T cell receptor (beta chain) is a study of T cells after yellow fever vaccination. Study results and limitations: Most clones from primary vaccination resurfaced after the booster (about 95% CD4, 88% CD8). CD4 and CD8 compartments shared a small share of clonotypes, likely from convergent recombination. Contaminants from the bulk population, in the form of abundant clonotypes, could be found in FACS-sorted repertoires.

This CDR3 has 16 amino acids. The ends lost 2 bases at V and 1 base at J; junction bases unmatched: 5. Per the germline V gene, CDR1 is SGHTA and CDR2 is FQGNSA. UMIs and a universal primer site were added when TCR cDNA was made by 5'RACE template switching. MiXCR, run by TCRdb on the 5' RACE reads, gives a single entry per CDR3 protein. The sample records 500,000 to 700,000 distinct CDR3 sequences, 15% to 20% being singletons. This clonotype was observed a handful of times. The antigen remains unidentified. This sequence was found in a man aged 25 to 45 who received the YFV17D yellow fever vaccine. The chain employs TRBV7-2 and TRBJ2-7; TRBD1 matches at 10 bases. The source was PBMCs, collected 15 days after the yellow fever booster vaccination. This CDR3 reads CASSLMGGQGSYEQYF. Written as DNA, the CDR3 is TGTGCCAGCAGCTTAATGGGGGGACAGGGGTCCTACGAGCAGTACTTC.